The TCR beta chain described here comes from a study of blood T cells in healthy people across ages. The germline V gene has CDR1 MNHEY and CDR2 SMNVEV (reference sequence). CDR3 length: 13 residues. A second PCR of roughly 6 to 12 cycles used a sample-barcoded 5' primer and a J-beta primer mix. TCRdb analysed the 5' RACE reads with MiXCR anew, one entry per CDR3 protein. The sample includes 380,000 or so distinct CDR3 sequences, 50% to 60% of them seen just once. The origin of this receptor is a man aged 60 to 69 in good health. The material sequenced was blood. V and J are TRBV27 and TRBJ2-5, with D perhaps being TRBD1 or TRBD2 (5 bases each). The J call is uncertain, as TRBJ2-7 better fits the DNA end. CDR3: CASRGRYRGEQYF. In DNA, the CDR3 is TGTGCCAGCAGGGGACGGTATCGAGGCGAGCAGTACTTC.